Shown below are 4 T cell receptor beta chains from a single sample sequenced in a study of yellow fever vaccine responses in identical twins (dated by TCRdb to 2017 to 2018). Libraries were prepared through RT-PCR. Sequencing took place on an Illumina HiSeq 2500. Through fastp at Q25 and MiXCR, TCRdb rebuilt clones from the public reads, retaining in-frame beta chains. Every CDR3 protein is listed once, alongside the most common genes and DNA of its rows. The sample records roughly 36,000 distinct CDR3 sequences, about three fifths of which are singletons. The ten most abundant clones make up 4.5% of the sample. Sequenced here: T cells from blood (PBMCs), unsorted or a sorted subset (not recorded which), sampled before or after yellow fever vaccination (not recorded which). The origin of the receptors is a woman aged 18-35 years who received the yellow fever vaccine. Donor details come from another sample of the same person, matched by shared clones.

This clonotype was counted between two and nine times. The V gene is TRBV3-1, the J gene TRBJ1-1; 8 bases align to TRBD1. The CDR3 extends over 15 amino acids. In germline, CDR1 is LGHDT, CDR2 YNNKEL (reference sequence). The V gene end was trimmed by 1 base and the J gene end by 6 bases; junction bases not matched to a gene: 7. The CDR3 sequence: CASSQAGGLGAEAFF. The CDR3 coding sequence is TGTGCCAGCAGCCAAGCAGGGGGCTTAGGAGCTGAAGCTTTCTTT.

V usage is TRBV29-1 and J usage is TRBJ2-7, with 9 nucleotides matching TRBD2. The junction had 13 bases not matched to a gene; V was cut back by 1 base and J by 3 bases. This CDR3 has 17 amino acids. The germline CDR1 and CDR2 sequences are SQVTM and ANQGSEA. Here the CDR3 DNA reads TGCAGCGTTGAAGGGAGGGGGCTAGCGGGATTCAACTACGAGCAGTACTTC. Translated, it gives CSVEGRGLAGFNYEQYF.

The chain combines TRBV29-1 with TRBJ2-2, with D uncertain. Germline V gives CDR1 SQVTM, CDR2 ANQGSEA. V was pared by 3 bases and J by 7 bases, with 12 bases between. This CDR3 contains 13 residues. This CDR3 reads CSVDGERGGELFF. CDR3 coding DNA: TGCAGCGTTGACGGCGAGCGCGGCGGGGAGCTGTTTTTT.

The CDR3 DNA sequence: TGCAGTGCCCCCCTTTGGGGGGGCCACGAGCAGTACTTC. Its protein product is CSAPLWGGHEQYF. The rearrangement uses TRBV20-1 and TRBJ2-7; TRBD2 is a possible D gene (7 bases). The CDR3 covers 13 residues. Germline V CDR1 and CDR2: DFQATT, SNEGSKA (reference sequence). V lost 6 bases and J 5 bases, leaving 17 bases between the germline ends.